This record looks at one T cell receptor beta chain sequence and its context. Antigen: not known. This entry comes from a study of shared clonotypes between healthy human individuals. Study context: The study enrolled a couple of women and a few men aged 18 to 49. Study-level results: The genetic and exposure-history diversity represented was limited by few donors.

The CDR3 is 13 residues long. Germline CDR1 reads MDHEN; CDR2 reads SYDVKM. The V gene lost 5 bases and the J gene lost 4 bases, with 11 bases spanning the gap. Replicate PCRs were loaded with about 300 ng DNA from unsorted PBMC, about 32,000 T cell genomes. The protocol was immunoSEQ multiplex PCR, while the TCRdb copy is restricted to in-frame clones and leaves out a portion. This table has some 490,000 clones, about 72% appearing once. The TCR was taken from a woman aged 40 to 49 in good health. Some clones in this sample may be carry-over from other donors' samples. This chain joins TRBV28 and TRBJ2-5, with D perhaps given as TRBD1 or TRBD2 (5 bases each). The sequencing sample was made of PBMCs. As DNA, the CDR3 is TGTGCCAGCAGTGTATCAGGGACAGAGACCCAGTACTTC. Translated, it gives CASSVSGTETQYF.